A single sample is the source of the 17 T cell receptor beta chains below, sequenced in a study of blood T cells in healthy people across ages. A J-beta primer mix and a sample-barcoded 5' primer were used in a second PCR of about 7 to 12 cycles. MiXCR was run by TCRdb on the 5' RACE reads, yielding one entry per CDR3 protein. Here the sample spans over 600,000 distinct CDR3 sequences, around 50% being singletons. Material for sequencing was blood. All receptors derive from a man aged 80 or over in good health.

On this clonotype: Possible read error: a much larger clone is one base away. The rearrangement joins TRBV7-9 to TRBJ2-1; D might be TRBD2 (5 bases). This CDR3 has 16 residues. Germline V gene data show CDR1 as SEHNR and CDR2 as FQNEAQ (reference sequence). CDR3: CTSSGTSGAAYNEQFF. CDR3 nucleotides: TGTACCAGCAGCGGTACGAGCGGAGCGGCCTACAATGAGCAGTTCTTC.

This clonotype is a singleton in its sample. With a much larger clone just one base away, this may be a read error. The V gene is TRBV27, the J gene TRBJ2-7; D remains unclear. The ends were cut back, 3 bases at V and 2 bases at J, with 11 bases in the middle. In germline, CDR1 is MNHEY, CDR2 SMNVEV (reference sequence). The CDR3 contains 14 residues. The CDR3 DNA reads TGTGCCAGCAGTTTTGGTGGTTCCACCTACGAGCAGTACTTC. Residues: CASSFGGSTYEQYF.

The chain couples TRBV5-1 to TRBJ2-1; D unclear. The germline gives CDR1 SGHRS, CDR2 YFSETQ. V gave up 3 bases and J gave up 2 bases, with 18 bases separating them. There are 17 residues in the CDR3. The CDR3: CASSSDTSRGPYNEQFF. As DNA, the CDR3 is TGCGCCAGCAGCTCCGACACAAGTAGAGGCCCCTACAATGAGCAGTTCTTC.

V usage is TRBV6-6 and J usage is TRBJ2-1; TRBD2 matches at 9 bases. J lost 14 bases, V lost 10 bases, and 15 bases had no gene match. Looked up from germline, CDR1 is MNHNY and CDR2 is SVGAGI (reference sequence). This CDR3 is 13 amino acids long. This CDR3 is CATRRDLAGDEFF. CDR3 bases: TGTGCCACCAGGAGGGATTTAGCGGGAGATGAGTTCTTC.

This clonotype has only a few counts. The chain is built from TRBV7-2 and TRBJ2-1; 13 bases are a match to TRBD2. The CDR3 spans 15 residues. V trimming: 6 bases; J trimming: 10 bases; junction bases outside the gene matches: 9. Germline V CDR1 and CDR2: SGHTA, FQGNSA. The chain's CDR3 is CASSYTGLAGSEQFF. The CDR3 region has the DNA TGTGCCAGCAGTTATACGGGACTAGCGGGATCCGAGCAGTTCTTC.

For this clonotype: The junction departs from germline at one end; a sequencing error may be responsible. The chain recombines TRBV7-2 with TRBJ2-1; D is perhaps TRBD2 (6 bases). The germline gives CDR1 SGHTA, CDR2 FQGNSA. The CDR3 contains 15 residues. In DNA, the CDR3 is TGTGCCAGCACCTTAGGGCCGGGAGAGGTAGGTGAGCAGTTCTTC. Amino acid sequence: CASTLGPGEVGEQFF. The full variable domain, in which reference TRBV7-2 and TRBJ2-1 provide the parts outside the CDR3, is GAGVSQSPSNKVTEKGKDVELRCDPISGHTALYWYRQSLGQGLEFLIYFQGNSAPDKSGLPSDRFSAERTGGSVSTLTIQRTQQEDSAVYLCASTLGPGEVGEQFFGPGTRLTVL.

This clonotype was counted between two and nine times. The chain uses TRBV15 and TRBJ2-7; possible D gene TRBD1, 6 bases. The germline gives CDR1 LNHNV, CDR2 YYDKDF (reference sequence). This CDR3 has 15 residues. V lost 0 bases and J 4 bases, leaving 13 bases between the germline ends. The CDR3 nucleotides read TGTGCCACCAGCAGAGAGGATCGACAGGTTTACGAGCAGTACTTC. Encoded protein: CATSREDRQVYEQYF.

This clonotype was seen only a few times. One end of the junction varies from germline; a read error may be responsible. The chain uses TRBV5-1 and TRBJ2-7; D might be TRBD1 (5 bases). CDR1 is SGHRS and CDR2 is YFSETQ in the germline V gene. The CDR3 contains 15 residues. CDR3 bases: TGCGCCAGCAGATTGGGGCATTTGGATTCCTACGAGCAGTACTTC. This encodes CASRLGHLDSYEQYF. The full variable domain, completed using reference TRBV5-1 and TRBJ2-7, is KAGVTQTPRYLIKTRGQQVTLSCSPISGHRSVSWYQQTPGQGLQFLFEYFSETQRNKGNFPGRFSGRQFSNSRSEMNVSTLELGDSALYLCASRLGHLDSYEQYFGPGTRLTVT.

This clonotype was recorded a few times. This chain uses TRBV10-3 with TRBJ1-6; 10 positions agree with TRBD1. The CDR3 is 15 amino acids. CDR1 and CDR2 from the germline V gene are ENHRY and SYGVKD. Germline trimming cut 6 bases from V and 4 bases from J; bases unmatched to any gene: 3. The CDR3 DNA reads as TGTGCCATCAGAGGGACAGGGGAATATAATTCACCCCTCCACTTT. Residues: CAIRGTGEYNSPLHF.

This clonotype has only one observation. The chain links TRBV12-3 or TRBV12-4 to TRBJ1-2; 7 nucleotides match TRBD1. The trim removed 0 bases at V and 4 bases at J, leaving 8 bases unmatched. There are 16 residues in the CDR3. The CDR3 spells CASSLAGQIRAYGYTF. CDR3 sequence (DNA): TGTGCCAGCAGTTTAGCGGGACAGATTCGGGCCTATGGCTACACCTTC.

The rearrangement links TRBV20-1 to TRBJ2-7, with TRBD2 matching 11 bases. Germline CDR1 DFQATT, CDR2 SNEGSKA (reference sequence). Losses at the gene ends were 6 bases for V and 0 bases for J; bases not matched to a gene: 7. The CDR3 runs 15 residues. The CDR3 region is CSAIPGTSGSYEQYF. DNA of the CDR3: TGCAGTGCAATCCCCGGGACTAGCGGCTCCTACGAGCAGTACTTC.

In this sample, this clonotype turned up once. The V call is TRBV4-2, the J call TRBJ2-5, with D perhaps TRBD2 (6 bases). Near its end, the DNA agrees better with TRBJ2-7, so the J call may be wrong. The CDR3 has 13 amino acids. Germline V CDR1 and CDR2: LGHNA, YNFKEQ. CDR3 coding DNA: TGTGCCAGCAGCTTCGGGACTGTCTACGAGCAGTACTTC. Translation gives CASSFGTVYEQYF.

The CDR3: CASSLDEAVREQYF. The CDR3 DNA reads TGTGCCAGCAGCTTAGATGAGGCGGTTCGCGAGCAGTACTTC. The J gene is TRBJ2-7, the V gene TRBV7-2; D gene unclear. The CDR3 loop spans 14 amino acids. Per the germline V gene, CDR1 is SGHTA and CDR2 is FQGNSA. Deletions cut 1 base from V and 6 bases from J, with 13 bases between.

The V call is TRBV29-1, the J call TRBJ1-1, with D possibly matching TRBD1 (6 bases). The CDR3 loop spans 15 amino acids. The germline V and J ends were trimmed by 6 bases and 4 bases, with 21 bases remaining between them. From germline, CDR1 is SQVTM and CDR2 ANQGSEA. The CDR3 coding sequence is TGCAGCGTCGTCCGGACAGATACTTCACGCACTGAAGCTTTCTTT. It encodes CSVVRTDTSRTEAFF.

In regard to this clonotype: At one of its ends the junction is not consistent with the germline gene, which may arise from a read error. This rearrangement joins TRBV5-1 to TRBJ1-2; tentatively, D is TRBD1 (6 bases). CDR3 length: 14 residues. Germline CDR1 and CDR2: SGHRS and YFSETQ. The CDR3 spells CAGSLEEQGAEYTF. CDR3 DNA sequence: TGCGCCGGCAGCTTGGAAGAACAGGGTGCGGAGTACACCTTC.

This chain connects TRBV9 to TRBJ2-5; the D gene is possibly TRBD1 (6 bases). The CDR3 has 15 amino acids. V gave up 2 bases and J gave up 1 base, with 12 bases separating them. CDR1 is SGDLS and CDR2 is YYNGEE in the germline V gene. The CDR3 loop reads CASSVTGHPQETQYF. The CDR3 bases are TGTGCCAGCAGCGTCACAGGGCATCCCCAAGAGACCCAGTACTTC.

This clonotype came up many times. J is TRBJ2-1 and V is TRBV2; 11 positions match TRBD1. The CDR3 has 18 amino acids. V lost 3 bases, J lost 2 bases, and 9 bases stayed unmatched. In germline, CDR1 is SNHLY, CDR2 FYNNEI. CDR3 sequence (DNA): TGTGCCAGCAGTGACCCGGACAGGGGGCTAAGGGCCTACAATGAGCAGTTCTTC. Encoded protein: CASSDPDRGLRAYNEQFF.